This TCR beta chain was retrieved from a study of blood T cells in healthy people across ages. This CDR3 is built from 13 residues. Unmatched junction bases numbered 9, after V lost 9 bases and J lost 7 bases. Looked up from germline, CDR1 is ENHRY and CDR2 is SYGVKD. Primers used in a second PCR of roughly 6 to 11 cycles were a sample-barcoded 5' primer and a J-beta primer mix. Using its own MiXCR run on the 5' RACE reads, TCRdb lists one record per CDR3 protein. This repertoire shows about 940,000 distinct CDR3 sequences, around 49% found once; its top ten account for roughly an eighth. This clonotype has just a few counts.

J is TRBJ2-1 and V is TRBV10-3; 7 bases are shared with TRBD1. Material for sequencing was blood. The clonotype originates from a man under 40 in good health. CDR3 sequence: CAIAGTESNEQFF. The DNA for the CDR3 is TGTGCCATAGCCGGGACAGAATCAAATGAGCAGTTCTTC.